This T cell receptor beta chain was sequenced in a study of Graves' ophthalmopathy and Graves' hyperthyroidism. Amplification targeted the TCR beta CDR3 regions, with RNA transcripts as the source material. The first-round RT-PCR employed HTBI primers together with the Qiagen OneStep RT-PCR kit. A multiplex PCR was then performed as the second round. TCRdb reprocessed the multiplex PCR reads with MiXCR, giving one entry per CDR3 protein. The repertoire includes a few hundred thousand distinct CDR3 sequences, about 40% of them detected once, and roughly 4% sits in the top ten. Whole-study findings and limits: Cross-validated, the 13-signature model showed 87.88%/81.08% sensitivity/specificity, and 80%/75% in the test set. Ophthalmopathy progression prediction by the model yielded a sensitivity of 60% to 71% and a specificity of nearly 75%.

Worth noting for this clonotype: Its antigen is not known.

Hyperthyroidism was new, under 2 months, in patients aged 18 to 65. Source material: peripheral blood or thyroid tissue (not recorded which). This clonotype was sampled from an adult man with Graves' hyperthyroidism.

CDR3 DNA: TGTGCCAGCAGCTTCCCTAGGGGGGGGCTAAGTGGCTACACCTTC. As protein: CASSFPRGGLSGYTF. The chain combines TRBV7-8 with TRBJ1-2; tentatively, D is TRBD1 (6 bases). The CDR3 contains 15 residues. CDR1 SGHVS and CDR2 FQNEAQ come from the germline V gene. V was shortened by 3 bases and J by 7 bases, with 18 bases between the two germline ends.